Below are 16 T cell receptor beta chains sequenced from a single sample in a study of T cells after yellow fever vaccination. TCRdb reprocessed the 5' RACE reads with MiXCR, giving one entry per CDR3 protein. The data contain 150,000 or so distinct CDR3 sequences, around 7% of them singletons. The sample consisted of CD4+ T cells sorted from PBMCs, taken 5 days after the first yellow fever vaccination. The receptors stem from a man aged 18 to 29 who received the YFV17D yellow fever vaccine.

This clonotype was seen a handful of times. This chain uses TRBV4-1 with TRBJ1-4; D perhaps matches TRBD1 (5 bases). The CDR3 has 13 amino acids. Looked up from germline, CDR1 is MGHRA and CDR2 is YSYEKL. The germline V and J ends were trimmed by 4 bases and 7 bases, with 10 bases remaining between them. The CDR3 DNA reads TGCGCCAGCAGCCTCCTGGGGGGTGAAAAACTGTTTTTT. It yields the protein CASSLLGGEKLFF.

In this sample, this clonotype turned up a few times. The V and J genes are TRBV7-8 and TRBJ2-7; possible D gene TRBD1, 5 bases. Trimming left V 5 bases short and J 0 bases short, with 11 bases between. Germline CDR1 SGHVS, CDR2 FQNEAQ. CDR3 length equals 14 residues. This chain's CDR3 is CASSRREFSYEQYF. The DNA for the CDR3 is TGTGCCAGCAGCCGCAGGGAATTCTCCTACGAGCAGTACTTC.

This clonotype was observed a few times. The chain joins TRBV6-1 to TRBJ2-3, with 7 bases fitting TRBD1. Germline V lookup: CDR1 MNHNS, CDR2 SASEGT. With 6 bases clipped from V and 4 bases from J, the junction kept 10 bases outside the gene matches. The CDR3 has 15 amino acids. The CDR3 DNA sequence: TGTGCCAGCAGCGAAACCGGGACAGAGTCAGATACGCAGTATTTT. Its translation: CASSETGTESDTQYF.

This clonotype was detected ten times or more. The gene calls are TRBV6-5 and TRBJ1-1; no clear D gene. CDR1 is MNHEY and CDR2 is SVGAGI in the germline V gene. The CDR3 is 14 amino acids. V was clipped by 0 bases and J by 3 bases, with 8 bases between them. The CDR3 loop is CASSYSRWDTEAFF. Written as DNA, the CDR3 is TGTGCCAGCAGTTACTCCCGCTGGGACACTGAAGCTTTCTTT.

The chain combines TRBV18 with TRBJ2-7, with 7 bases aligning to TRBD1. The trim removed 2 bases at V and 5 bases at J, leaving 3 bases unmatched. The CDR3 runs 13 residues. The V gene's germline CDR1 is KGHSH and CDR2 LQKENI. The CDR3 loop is CASSPGTDNEQYF. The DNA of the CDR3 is TGTGCCAGCTCACCAGGGACAGATAACGAGCAGTACTTC.

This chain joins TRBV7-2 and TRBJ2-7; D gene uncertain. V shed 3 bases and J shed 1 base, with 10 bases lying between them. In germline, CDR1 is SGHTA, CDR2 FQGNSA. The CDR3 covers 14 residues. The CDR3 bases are TGTGCCAGCAGCTTCCGTGTGAGATCCTACGAGCAGTACTTC. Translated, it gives CASSFRVRSYEQYF.

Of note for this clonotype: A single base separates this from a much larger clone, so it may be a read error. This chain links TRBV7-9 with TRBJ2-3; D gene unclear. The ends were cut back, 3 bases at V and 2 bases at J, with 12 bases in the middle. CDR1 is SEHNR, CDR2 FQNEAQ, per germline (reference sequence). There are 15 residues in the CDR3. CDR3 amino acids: CASSLARVATDTQYF. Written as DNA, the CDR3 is TGTGCCAGCAGCTTGGCGCGCGTGGCCACAGATACGCAGTATTTT.

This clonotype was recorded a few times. CDR3: CSVERGYTF. For the CDR3, the DNA is TGCAGCGTTGAAAGAGGCTACACCTTC. The chain has TRBV29-1 and TRBJ1-2, with unresolved D. Trimming took off 2 bases at V and 8 bases at J, with 3 bases between the two ends. Germline CDR1 and CDR2: SQVTM and ANQGSEA. The length of the CDR3 is 9 residues.

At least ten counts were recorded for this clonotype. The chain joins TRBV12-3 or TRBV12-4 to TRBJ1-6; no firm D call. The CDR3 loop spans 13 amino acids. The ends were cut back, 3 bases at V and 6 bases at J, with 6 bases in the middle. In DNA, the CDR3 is TGTGCCAGCAGTTTGCATAGTAATTCACCCCTCCACTTT. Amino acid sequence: CASSLHSNSPLHF.

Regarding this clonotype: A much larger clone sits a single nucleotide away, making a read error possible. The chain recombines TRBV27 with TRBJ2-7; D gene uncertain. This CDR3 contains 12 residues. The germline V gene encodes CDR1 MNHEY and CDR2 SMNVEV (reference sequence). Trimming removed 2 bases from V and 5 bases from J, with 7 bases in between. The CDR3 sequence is CASSLNINEQYF. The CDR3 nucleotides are TGTGCCAGCAGTTTAAACATTAACGAGCAGTACTTC.

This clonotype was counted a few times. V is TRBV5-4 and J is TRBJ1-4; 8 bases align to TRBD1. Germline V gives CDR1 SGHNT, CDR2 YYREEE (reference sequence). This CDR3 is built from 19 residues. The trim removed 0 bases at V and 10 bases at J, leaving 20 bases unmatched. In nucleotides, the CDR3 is TGTGCCAGCAGCTTGGGGGGCCGCGGTGCCGGGACAGGAGGCGGAAAACTGTTTTTT. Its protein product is CASSLGGRGAGTGGGKLFF.

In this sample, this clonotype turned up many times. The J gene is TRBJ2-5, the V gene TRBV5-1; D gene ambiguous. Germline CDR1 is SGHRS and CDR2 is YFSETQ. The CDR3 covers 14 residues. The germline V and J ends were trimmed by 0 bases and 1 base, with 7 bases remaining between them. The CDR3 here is CASSLDSSQETQYF. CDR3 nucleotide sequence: TGCGCCAGCAGCTTGGATTCCTCCCAAGAGACCCAGTACTTC.

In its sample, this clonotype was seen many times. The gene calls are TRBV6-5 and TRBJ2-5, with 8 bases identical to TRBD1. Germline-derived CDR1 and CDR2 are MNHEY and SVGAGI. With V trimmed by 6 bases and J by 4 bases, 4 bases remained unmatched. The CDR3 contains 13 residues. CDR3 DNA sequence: TGTGCCAGCAGATATACAGGGGGAGAGACCCAGTACTTC. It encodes CASRYTGGETQYF.

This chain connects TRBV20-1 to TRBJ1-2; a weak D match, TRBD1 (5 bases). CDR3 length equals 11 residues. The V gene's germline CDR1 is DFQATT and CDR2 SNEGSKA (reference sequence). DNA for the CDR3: TGCGGAGCGACAGCAAACTATGGCTACACCTTC. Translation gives CGATANYGYTF.

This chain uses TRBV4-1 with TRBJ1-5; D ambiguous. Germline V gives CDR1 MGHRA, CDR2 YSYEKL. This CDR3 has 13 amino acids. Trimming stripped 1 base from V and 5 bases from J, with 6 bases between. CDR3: CASSQARHQPQHF. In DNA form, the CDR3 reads TGCGCCAGCAGCCAAGCTCGTCATCAGCCCCAGCATTTT.

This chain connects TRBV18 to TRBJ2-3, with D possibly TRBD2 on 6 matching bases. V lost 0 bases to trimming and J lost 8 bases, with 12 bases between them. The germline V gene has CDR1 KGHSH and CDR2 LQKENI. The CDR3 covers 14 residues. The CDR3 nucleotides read TGTGCCAGCTCACCACCACTAGCAGGAGGTACGCAGTATTTT. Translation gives CASSPPLAGGTQYF. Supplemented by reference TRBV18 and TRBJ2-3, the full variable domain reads NAGVMQNPRHLVRRRGQEARLRCSPMKGHSHVYWYRQLPEEGLKFMVYLQKENIIDESGMPKERFSAEFPKEGPSILRIQQVVRGDSAAYFCASSPPLAGGTQYFGPGTRLTVL.